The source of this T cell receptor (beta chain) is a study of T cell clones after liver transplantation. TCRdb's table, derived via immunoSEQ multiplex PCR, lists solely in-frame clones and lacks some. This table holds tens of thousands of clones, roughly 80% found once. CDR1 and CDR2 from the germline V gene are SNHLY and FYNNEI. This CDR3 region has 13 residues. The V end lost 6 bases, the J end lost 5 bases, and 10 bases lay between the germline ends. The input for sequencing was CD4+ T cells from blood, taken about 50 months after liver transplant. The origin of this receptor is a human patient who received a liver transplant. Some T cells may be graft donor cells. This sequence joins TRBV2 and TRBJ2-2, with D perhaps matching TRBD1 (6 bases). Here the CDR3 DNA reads TGTGCCAGCAGCGACGACAGGACCGGGGAGCTGTTTTTT. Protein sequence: CASSDDRTGELFF.